The 22 T cell receptor beta chains reported below all come from one sample, sequenced in a study of blood T cell repertoires in COVID-19. The protocol was immunoSEQ multiplex PCR, while the TCRdb copy is restricted to in-frame clones and leaves out a portion. Of tens of thousands of clones in the sample, 80% to 85% are singletons; the top ten hold 3.2%. Sequenced input: peripheral blood. The receptors come from a man in his forties or fifties with acute or convalescent COVID-19.

This sequence joins TRBV27 and TRBJ2-5; a possible D gene is TRBD1 (6 bases). V was clipped by 3 bases and J by 0 bases, with 14 bases between them. The CDR3 runs to 16 residues. Germline loops: CDR1 MNHEY, CDR2 SMNVEV (reference sequence). The CDR3 sequence: CASSLHAGVYQETQYF. The CDR3 DNA sequence: TGTGCCAGCAGTTTGCACGCAGGGGTGTACCAAGAGACCCAGTACTTC.

V gene TRBV9 combines with J gene TRBJ2-1, with a tentative D call TRBD2 (5 bases). There are 13 residues in the CDR3. CDR1 and CDR2 from the germline V gene are SGDLS and YYNGEE. V shed 2 bases and J shed 9 bases, with 12 bases lying between them. CDR3 sequence (DNA): TGTGCCAGCAGCGTCGTGGGAGTGAGTGAGCAGTTCTTC. It specifies CASSVVGVSEQFF.

The genes are TRBV30 and TRBJ1-5; possibly TRBD1 for D (6 bases). V was cut by 1 base and J by 3 bases, with 16 bases left in between. The CDR3 covers 16 residues. Germline CDR1 GTSNPN, CDR2 SVGIG (reference sequence). The CDR3 spells CAWSGMGANNNQPQHF. The CDR3 region has the DNA TGTGCCTGGAGTGGAATGGGGGCGAATAACAATCAGCCCCAGCATTTT.

The genes are TRBV12-3 or TRBV12-4 and TRBJ1-1, with D unresolved. V lost 7 bases to trimming and J lost 4 bases, with 10 bases between them. CDR3 length equals 12 residues. The CDR3 DNA reads as TGTGCCAGCACCCCCGGGTCCACTGAAGCTTTCTTT. Translation: CASTPGSTEAFF.

The chain uses TRBV6-6 and TRBJ2-7; possible D gene TRBD2, 6 bases. Germline V CDR1 and CDR2: MNHNY, SVGAGI (reference sequence). CDR3 length equals 11 residues. The V and J ends lost 11 bases and 6 bases respectively, with 14 bases between them. CDR3 DNA: TGTGCCGCACTTCAGGGAGGCGAGCAGTACTTC. It is translated as CAALQGGEQYF.

This clone was counted once. The CDR3 DNA is TGTGCCAGCAGCAGCCGGGACAGGGACCAGCCCCAGCATTTT. It yields the protein CASSSRDRDQPQHF. The genes are TRBV21-1 and TRBJ1-5; the D call of TRBD1 is as the table states it, not checked on the DNA. TRBV21-1 is a known pseudogene. This CDR3 contains 14 residues.

The chain employs TRBV11-1 and TRBJ1-2; TRBD1 is a possible D gene (5 bases). Per the germline V gene, CDR1 is SGHAT and CDR2 is FQDESV (reference sequence). CDR3 size: 15 residues. V was clipped by 5 bases and J by 4 bases, with 17 bases between them. The CDR3 DNA sequence: TGTGCCAGCAGCCCCCCGGGGGGACCCGTCTATGGCTACACCTTC. This gives the protein CASSPPGGPVYGYTF.

The chain is built from TRBV27 and TRBJ1-6; D is undetermined. CDR1 is MNHEY and CDR2 is SMNVEV in the germline V gene (reference sequence). Trimming shortened V by 2 bases and J by 13 bases, and 9 bases separated the two germline ends. This CDR3 is 12 amino acids long. The CDR3 sequence is CASSLPAGPLHF. CDR3 nucleotide sequence: TGTGCCAGCAGTTTACCAGCGGGTCCCCTCCACTTT.

The chain couples TRBV30 to TRBJ2-7, with 9 positions matching TRBD2. V shed 3 bases and J 3 bases; nucleotides not matched to a gene: 12. This CDR3 has 16 amino acids. Germline CDR1 is GTSNPN and CDR2 is SVGIG (reference sequence). The CDR3 sequence is CAWRRRSGGANYEQYF. The CDR3 nucleotides read TGTGCCTGGAGAAGGCGTAGCGGGGGAGCTAACTACGAGCAGTACTTC.

The V gene is TRBV15, the J gene TRBJ2-5, with D unclear. V was cut by 5 bases and J by 4 bases, with 11 bases left in between. Germline values: CDR1 LNHNV, CDR2 YYDKDF (reference sequence). CDR3 length equals 13 residues. The CDR3 DNA follows: TGTGCCACCAGCCCACGGGTGGGAGAGACCCAGTACTTC. Amino acids: CATSPRVGETQYF.

V is TRBV3-1 (or the pseudogene TRBV3-2) and J is TRBJ2-1; 10 positions match TRBD2. V shed 6 bases and J 6 bases; nucleotides not matched to a gene: 8. The CDR3 is made up of 15 amino acids. Germline CDR1 reads LGHDT; CDR2 reads YNNKEL (reference sequence). The CDR3 DNA follows: TGTGCCAGCAGTCGAGGACTAGCGGAAACCAATGAGCAGTTCTTC. Protein sequence: CASSRGLAETNEQFF.

The chain links TRBV30 to TRBJ2-7, with D possibly matching TRBD2 (5 bases). Germline-derived CDR1 and CDR2 are GTSNPN and SVGIG (reference sequence). V was trimmed by 1 base and J by 6 bases, leaving 7 bases between them. The CDR3 sequence is 11 residues long. This chain's CDR3 is CAWSGGGEQYF. In nucleotides, the CDR3 is TGTGCCTGGAGTGGTGGAGGCGAGCAGTACTTC.

J is TRBJ1-1 and V is TRBV18, with D tentatively TRBD1 (5 bases). V dropped 3 bases and J dropped 1 base, with 12 bases sitting between them. Germline lookup yields CDR1 KGHSH and CDR2 LQKENI. This CDR3 has 15 amino acids. This chain's CDR3 is CASSPRLTANTEAFF. CDR3 bases: TGTGCCAGCTCACCGAGACTGACAGCGAACACTGAAGCTTTCTTT.

This clone was found once. The chain uses TRBV7-9 and TRBJ1-1; D not certain. Germline lookup yields CDR1 SEHNR and CDR2 FQNEAQ (reference sequence). The V gene lost 5 bases and the J gene lost 0 bases, with 13 bases spanning the gap. This CDR3 has 15 residues. CDR3 nucleotides: TGTGCCAGCAGCCCCGGCGGGGAAATGAACACTGAAGCTTTCTTT. The encoded protein is CASSPGGEMNTEAFF.

This chain links TRBV2 with TRBJ1-5; 8 bases align to TRBD1. V lost 4 bases to trimming and J lost 4 bases; unmatched junction nucleotides: 6. Germline values: CDR1 SNHLY, CDR2 FYNNEI. CDR3 length equals 15 residues. CDR3 sequence: CASSGGQGANQPQHF. DNA for the CDR3: TGTGCCAGCAGTGGGGGGCAGGGGGCTAATCAGCCCCAGCATTTT.

The chain is built from TRBV20-1 and TRBJ1-2; 9 bases match TRBD1. Trimming cost V 7 bases and J 4 bases; bases outside gene matches: 1. There are 11 residues in the CDR3. The germline gives CDR1 DFQATT, CDR2 SNEGSKA (reference sequence). CDR3 coding DNA: TGCAGTGGACAGGGGGTCTATGGCTACACCTTC. This translates into CSGQGVYGYTF.

This clone appeared a few times. The rearrangement joins TRBV12-3 or TRBV12-4 to TRBJ1-2; TRBD1 matches at 10 bases. The CDR3 has 13 amino acids. With V trimmed by 8 bases and J by 8 bases, 8 bases remained unmatched. The CDR3 region has the DNA TGTGCCAGCGTTCACGGGACAGGGGTCGGCTACACCTTC. Protein sequence: CASVHGTGVGYTF.

CDR3: CASSSGLAGSEQYF. The CDR3 nucleotides are TGTGCCAGCAGCTCGGGACTAGCGGGTTCCGAGCAGTACTTC. The gene calls are TRBV7-7 and TRBJ2-7; 12 bases are shared with TRBD2. CDR3 size: 14 residues. CDR1 and CDR2 (germline): SSHAT, FNYEAQ (reference sequence). V shed 4 bases, J shed 6 bases, and the junction held 4 bases outside the gene matches.

This chain joins TRBV21-1 and TRBJ2-7; the D call TRBD1 from the table was never checked on the DNA. TRBV21-1 is noted as a pseudogene. The CDR3 length is 15 residues. This CDR3 is CASSPIRGQVDEQYF. The CDR3 DNA follows: TGTGCCAGCAGCCCCATCCGGGGACAAGTTGACGAGCAGTACTTC.

The rearrangement joins TRBV6-6 to TRBJ2-3; no clear D. This CDR3 comprises 12 residues. In germline, CDR1 is MNHNY, CDR2 SVGAGI (reference sequence). V dropped 8 bases and J dropped 2 bases, with 8 bases sitting between them. The CDR3 sequence: CASGPHTDTQYF. Written as DNA, the CDR3 is TGTGCCAGCGGCCCCCACACAGATACGCAGTATTTT.

The CDR3 DNA sequence: TGTGCCAGCAGCGAACCGGGACAGGGGGCTAACTATGGCTACACCTTC. This sequence encodes CASSEPGQGANYGYTF. This sequence joins TRBV9 and TRBJ1-2; TRBD1 agrees at 11 bases. CDR3 length equals 16 residues. With V trimmed by 3 bases and J by 0 bases, 4 bases remained unmatched. CDR1 and CDR2 from the germline V gene are SGDLS and YYNGEE.

J is TRBJ1-1 and V is TRBV5-6; 8 bases are a match to TRBD1. J was trimmed by 8 bases and V by 4 bases; bases with no gene match: 10. This CDR3 is built from 14 residues. The V gene's germline CDR1 is SGHDT and CDR2 YYEEEE. The CDR3 is CASSQQVTGGEAFF. The CDR3 DNA reads TGTGCCAGCAGCCAACAAGTTACAGGGGGGGAAGCTTTCTTT.